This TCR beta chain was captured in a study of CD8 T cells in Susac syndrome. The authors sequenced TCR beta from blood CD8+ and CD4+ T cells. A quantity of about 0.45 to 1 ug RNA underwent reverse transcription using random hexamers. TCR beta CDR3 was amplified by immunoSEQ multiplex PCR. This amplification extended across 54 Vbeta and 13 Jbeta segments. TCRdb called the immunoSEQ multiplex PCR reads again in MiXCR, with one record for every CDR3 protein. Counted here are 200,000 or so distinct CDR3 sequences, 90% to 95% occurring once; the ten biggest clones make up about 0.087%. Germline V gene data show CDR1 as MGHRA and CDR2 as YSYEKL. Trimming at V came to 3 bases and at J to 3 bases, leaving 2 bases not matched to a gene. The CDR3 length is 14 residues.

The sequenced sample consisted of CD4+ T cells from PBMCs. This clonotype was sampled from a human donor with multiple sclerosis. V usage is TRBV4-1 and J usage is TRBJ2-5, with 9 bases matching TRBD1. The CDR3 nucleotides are TGCGCCAGCAGCCATACAGGGGGCGAAGAGACCCAGTACTTC. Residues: CASSHTGGEETQYF.